This record concerns one T cell receptor (beta chain) sequence. Here immunoSEQ multiplex PCR was the method, and the copy in TCRdb shows in-frame clones only, minus some. This table has 250,000 or so clones, about 80% appearing once. The sample comes from a study of blood T cell repertoires in COVID-19. Trimming removed 3 bases from V and 0 bases from J; junction bases left unmatched: 5. CDR1 and CDR2 (germline): GTSNPN, SVGIG (reference sequence). This CDR3 spans 16 amino acids. The genes are TRBV30 and TRBJ1-3, with 10 nucleotides matching TRBD1. The sample comprised peripheral blood. This clonotype was obtained from a man older than 75 with acute or convalescent COVID-19. The CDR3: CAWSGQGVFSGNTIYF. CDR3 nucleotides: TGTGCCTGGAGCGGACAGGGGGTCTTCTCTGGAAACACCATATATTTT.